The rows below give T cell receptor beta chains drawn from one sample of a study of cytotoxic CD8 clonotypes in ibrutinib-treated CLL. Clones were sequenced by immunoSEQ multiplex PCR, and TCRdb holds only the in-frame ones, with some missing. This repertoire shows 150,000 to 200,000 clones, around three quarters found once; its top ten account for roughly an eighth. Sequencing was performed on PBMCs, taken after 24 months of ibrutinib treatment. These receptors came from a human donor with chronic lymphocytic leukemia. The CDR3 runs from the conserved cysteine through the conserved F or W. Fields, in order: CDR3 length, J gene, V gene, D gene, CDR3 protein. The D gene is left open where the match is weak.

>14|TRBJ2-7|TRBV19|TRBD2
CATQTSVSSYEQYF
>13|TRBJ2-7|TRBV19|NA
CASSMYIQYEQYF
>15|TRBJ2-3|TRBV5-1|TRBD2
CASSLELAGGDTQYF
>16|TRBJ2-7|TRBV15|TRBD2
CATSRDWLAGTYEQYF
>13|TRBJ1-1|TRBV29-1|NA
CSVEGGGNTEAFF
>14|TRBJ1-4|TRBV5-1|TRBD1
CASSLDRGDEKLFF
>14|TRBJ2-7|TRBV30|TRBD1
CAWSRQGMNYEQYF
>11|TRBJ2-7|TRBV21-1|NA
CASRYPYEQYF
>15|TRBJ2-4|TRBV16|NA
CASSQSAGAKNIQYF
>13|TRBJ1-2|TRBV28|NA
CASIGSERRGYTF
>15|TRBJ2-1|TRBV4-2|TRBD2
CASSQSPGGCNEQFF
>13|TRBJ1-1|TRBV6-1|NA
CASSVRGNTEAFF
>17|TRBJ2-6|TRBV5-1|NA
CASSWGPSGAGANVLTF
>11|TRBJ1-1|TRBV20-1|NA
CSASRDTEAFF